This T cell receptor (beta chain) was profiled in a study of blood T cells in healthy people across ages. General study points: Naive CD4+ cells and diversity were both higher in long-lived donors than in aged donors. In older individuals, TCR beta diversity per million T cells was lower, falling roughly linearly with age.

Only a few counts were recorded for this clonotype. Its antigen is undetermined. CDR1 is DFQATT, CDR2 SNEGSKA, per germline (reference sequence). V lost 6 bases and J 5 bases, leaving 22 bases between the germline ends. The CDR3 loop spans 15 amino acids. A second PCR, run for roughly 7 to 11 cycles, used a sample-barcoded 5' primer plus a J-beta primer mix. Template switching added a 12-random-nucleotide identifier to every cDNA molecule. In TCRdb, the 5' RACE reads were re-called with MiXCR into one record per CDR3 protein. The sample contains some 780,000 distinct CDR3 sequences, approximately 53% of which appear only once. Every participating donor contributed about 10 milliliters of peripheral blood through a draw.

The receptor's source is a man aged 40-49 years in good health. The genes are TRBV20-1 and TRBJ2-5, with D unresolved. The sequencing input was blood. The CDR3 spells CSAPSRLGSRETQYF. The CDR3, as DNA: TGCAGTGCCCCCTCTCGACTGGGTTCTCGGGAGACCCAGTACTTC.